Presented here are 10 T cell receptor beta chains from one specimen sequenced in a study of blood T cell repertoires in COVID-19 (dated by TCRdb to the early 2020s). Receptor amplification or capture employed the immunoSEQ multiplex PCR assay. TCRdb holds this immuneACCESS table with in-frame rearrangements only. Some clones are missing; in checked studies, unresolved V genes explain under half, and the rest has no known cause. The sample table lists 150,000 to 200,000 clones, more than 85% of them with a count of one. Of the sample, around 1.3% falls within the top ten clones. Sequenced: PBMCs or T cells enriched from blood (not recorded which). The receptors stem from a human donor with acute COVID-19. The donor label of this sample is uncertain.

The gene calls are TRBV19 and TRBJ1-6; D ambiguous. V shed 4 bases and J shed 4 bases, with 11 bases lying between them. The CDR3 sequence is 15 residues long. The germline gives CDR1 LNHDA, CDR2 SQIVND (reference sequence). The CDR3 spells CASSNRREYNSPLHF. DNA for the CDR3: TGTGCCAGTAGTAACCGAAGGGAGTATAATTCACCCCTCCACTTT. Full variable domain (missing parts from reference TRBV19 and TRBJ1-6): DGGITQSPKYLFRKEGQNVTLSCEQNLNHDAMYWYRQDPGQGLRLIYYSQIVNDFQKGDIAEGYSVSREKKESFPLTVTSAQKNPTAFYLCASSNRREYNSPLHFGNGTRLTVT.

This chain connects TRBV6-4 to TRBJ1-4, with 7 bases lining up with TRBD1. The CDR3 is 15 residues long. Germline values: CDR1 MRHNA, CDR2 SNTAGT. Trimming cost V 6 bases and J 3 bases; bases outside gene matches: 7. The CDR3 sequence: CASSGTVGSNEKLFF. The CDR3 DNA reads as TGTGCCAGCAGCGGGACAGTCGGGTCTAATGAAAAACTGTTTTTT.

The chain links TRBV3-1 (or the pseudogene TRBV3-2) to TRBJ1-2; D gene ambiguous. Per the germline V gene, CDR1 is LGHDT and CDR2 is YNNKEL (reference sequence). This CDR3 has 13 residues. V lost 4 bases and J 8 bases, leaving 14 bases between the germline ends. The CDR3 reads CASSRPPGEGYTF. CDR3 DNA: TGTGCCAGCAGCCGACCCCCCGGGGAAGGCTACACCTTC.

CDR3 amino acids: CATSRVRGLNLNTEAFF. CDR3 DNA sequence: TGTGCCACCAGCAGAGTCCGAGGGTTGAATCTTAACACTGAAGCTTTCTTT. The genes are TRBV15 and TRBJ1-1; no clear D gene. There are 17 residues in the CDR3. Germline CDR1 LNHNV, CDR2 YYDKDF (reference sequence). Trimming stripped 1 base from V and 2 bases from J, with 17 bases between.

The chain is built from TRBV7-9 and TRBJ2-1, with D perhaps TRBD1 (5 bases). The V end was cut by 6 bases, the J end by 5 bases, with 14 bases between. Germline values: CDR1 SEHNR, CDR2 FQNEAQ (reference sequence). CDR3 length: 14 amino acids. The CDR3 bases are TGTGCCAGCAGGCTCGTAGGGGCCCACAATGAGCAGTTCTTC. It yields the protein CASRLVGAHNEQFF. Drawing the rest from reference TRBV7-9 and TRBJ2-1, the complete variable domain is DTGVSQNPRHKITKRGQNVTFRCDPISEHNRLYWYRQTLGQGPEFLTYFQNEAQLEKSRLLSDRFSAERPKGSFSTLEIQRTEQGDSAMYLCASRLVGAHNEQFFGPGTRLTVL.

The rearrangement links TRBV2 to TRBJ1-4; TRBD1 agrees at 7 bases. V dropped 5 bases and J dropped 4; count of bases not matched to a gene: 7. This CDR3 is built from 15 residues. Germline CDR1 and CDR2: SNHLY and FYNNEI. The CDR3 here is CASSTGQLLNEKLFF. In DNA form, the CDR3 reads TGTGCCAGCAGTACGGGACAGCTCCTTAATGAAAAACTGTTTTTT.

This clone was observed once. Written as DNA, the CDR3 is TGCGCCAGCAGCTTGGTAGACTATGGGGCCAACGTCCTGACTTTC. Translating it yields CASSLVDYGANVLTF. V is TRBV5-1 and J is TRBJ2-6; D may be TRBD2 (5 bases). CDR1 and CDR2 (germline): SGHRS, YFSETQ. Trimming shortened V by 0 bases and J by 3 bases, and 7 bases separated the two germline ends. This CDR3 comprises 15 residues. Full variable domain (missing parts from reference TRBV5-1 and TRBJ2-6): KAGVTQTPRYLIKTRGQQVTLSCSPISGHRSVSWYQQTPGQGLQFLFEYFSETQRNKGNFPGRFSGRQFSNSRSEMNVSTLELGDSALYLCASSLVDYGANVLTFGAGSRLTVL.

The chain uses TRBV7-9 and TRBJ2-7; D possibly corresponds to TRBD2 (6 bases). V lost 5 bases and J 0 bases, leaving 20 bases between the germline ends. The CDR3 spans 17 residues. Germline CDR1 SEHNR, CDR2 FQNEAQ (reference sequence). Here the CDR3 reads CASSGGVRDLGSYEQYF. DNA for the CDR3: TGTGCCAGCAGCGGAGGGGTACGGGATCTGGGCTCCTACGAGCAGTACTTC.

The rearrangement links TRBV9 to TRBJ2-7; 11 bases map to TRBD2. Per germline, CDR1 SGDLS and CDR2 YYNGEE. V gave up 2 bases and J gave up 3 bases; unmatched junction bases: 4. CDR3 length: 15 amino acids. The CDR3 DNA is TGTGCCAGCAGCGTGACCGGGACTAGCGGCTACGAGCAGTACTTC. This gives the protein CASSVTGTSGYEQYF.

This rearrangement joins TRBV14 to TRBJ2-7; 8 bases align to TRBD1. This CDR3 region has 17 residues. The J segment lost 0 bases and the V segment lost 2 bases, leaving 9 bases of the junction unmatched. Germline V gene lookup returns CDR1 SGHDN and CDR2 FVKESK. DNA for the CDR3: TGTGCCAGCAGCCAATTCTCAAAGGACAGGGTCTCCTACGAGCAGTACTTC. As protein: CASSQFSKDRVSYEQYF.